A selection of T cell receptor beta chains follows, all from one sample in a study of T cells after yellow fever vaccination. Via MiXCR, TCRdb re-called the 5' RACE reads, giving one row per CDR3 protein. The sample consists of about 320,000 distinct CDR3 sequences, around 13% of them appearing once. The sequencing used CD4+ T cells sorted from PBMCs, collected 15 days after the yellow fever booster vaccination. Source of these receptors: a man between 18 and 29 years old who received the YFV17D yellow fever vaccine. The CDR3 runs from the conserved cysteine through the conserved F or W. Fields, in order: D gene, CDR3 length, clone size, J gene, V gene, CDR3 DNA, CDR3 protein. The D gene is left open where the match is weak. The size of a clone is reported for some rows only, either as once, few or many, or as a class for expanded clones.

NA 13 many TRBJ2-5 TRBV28 TGTGCCAGCAGTTTATACCAGGTTGGGACCCAGTACTTC CASSLYQVGTQYF
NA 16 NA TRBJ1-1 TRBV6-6 TGTGCCAGCAGGACCTTCCGATCAGGGAAGAACACTGAAGCTTTCTTT CASRTFRSGKNTEAFF
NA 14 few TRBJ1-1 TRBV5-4 TGTGCCAGCAGCTTGGCAGCCGGGAACACTGAAGCTTTCTTT CASSLAAGNTEAFF
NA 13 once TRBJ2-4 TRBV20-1 TGCAGTGCTAGAGATCATCAGAAGAACATTCAGTACTTC CSARDHQKNIQYF
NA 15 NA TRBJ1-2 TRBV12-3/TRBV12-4 TGTGCCAGCAGTTTAGCGAATGTAGGGAGAACCGGCTACACCTTC CASSLANVGRTGYTF
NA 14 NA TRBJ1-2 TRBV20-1 TGCAGTGCTACCGGGACACCCGGGAACTATGGCTACACCTTC CSATGTPGNYGYTF
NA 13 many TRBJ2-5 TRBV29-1 TGCAGCGTTTCCGGGGGCAGGGAGGAGACCCAGTACTTC CSVSGGREETQYF
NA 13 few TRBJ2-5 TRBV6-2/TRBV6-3 TGTGCCAGCAGTTGGGGAAGTCAAGAGACCCAGTACTTC CASSWGSQETQYF
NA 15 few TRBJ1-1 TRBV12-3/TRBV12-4 TGTGCCAGCAGTTCCATGGTGGGGGTGCGCACTGAAGCTTTCTTT CASSSMVGVRTEAFF
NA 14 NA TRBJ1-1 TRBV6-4 TGTGCCAGCAGTGCCGAACAGGGGAACACTGAAGCTTTCTTT CASSAEQGNTEAFF
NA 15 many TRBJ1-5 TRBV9 TGTGCCAGCAGCGTACAGGGAGCTAGCAATCAGCCCCAGCATTTT CASSVQGASNQPQHF
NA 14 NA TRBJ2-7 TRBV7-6 TGTGCCAGCAGCATACGTACTGGTAACTACGAGCAGTACTTC CASSIRTGNYEQYF
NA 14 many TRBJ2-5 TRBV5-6 TGTGCCAGCAGCTTGGCGGGCCCCAAAGAGACCCAGTACTTC CASSLAGPKETQYF
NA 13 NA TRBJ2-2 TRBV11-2 TGTGCCAGCAGTCCCGTCTTTCCCGGGGAGCTGTTTTTT CASSPVFPGELFF
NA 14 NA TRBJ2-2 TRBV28 TGTGCCACCCAGAGAGGGGGGGACACCGGGGAGCTGTTTTTT CATQRGGDTGELFF
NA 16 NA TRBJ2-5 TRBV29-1 TGCAGCGTTCCAGGACAAACGACAAACATCCAAGAGACCCAGTACTTC CSVPGQTTNIQETQYF
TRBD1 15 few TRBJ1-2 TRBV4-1 TGCGCCAGCAGCCAAGACGGGCAGGGGGTCTATGGCTACACCTTC CASSQDGQGVYGYTF
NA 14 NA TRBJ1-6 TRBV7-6 TGTGCCAGCAGCTTAGGAGGGACTAATTCACCCCTCCACTTT CASSLGGTNSPLHF
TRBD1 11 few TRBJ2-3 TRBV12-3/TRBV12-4 TGTGCCAGCAGTTTAGGACAGGGGCAGTATTTT CASSLGQGQYF
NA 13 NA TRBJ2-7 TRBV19 TGTGCCAGTAGTATGGATAGGAGGTACGAGCAGTACTTC CASSMDRRYEQYF
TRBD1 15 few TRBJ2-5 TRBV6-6 TGTGCCAGCAGTTACACCGCAGGGGGCCGGGAGACCCAGTACTTC CASSYTAGGRETQYF
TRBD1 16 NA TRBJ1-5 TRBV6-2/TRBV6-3 TGTGCCAGCAGTTACCCGACAGGGCAATTCAATCAGCCCCAGCATTTT CASSYPTGQFNQPQHF
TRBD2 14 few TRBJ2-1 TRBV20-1 TGCAGTGCTAGAGTGGCGGGGGGGTTCAATGAGCAGTTCTTC CSARVAGGFNEQFF
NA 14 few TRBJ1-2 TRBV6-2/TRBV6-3 TGTGCCAGCAGTACTCGACAAGATAACTATGGCTACACCTTC CASSTRQDNYGYTF
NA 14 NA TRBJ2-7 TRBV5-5 TGTGCCAGCAGCCAGCTACCGGGCCCCTACGAGCAGTACTTC CASSQLPGPYEQYF
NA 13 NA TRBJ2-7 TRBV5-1 TGCGCCAGCAGAGTCCCAGGGAAGTACGAGCAGTACTTC CASRVPGKYEQYF
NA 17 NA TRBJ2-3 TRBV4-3 TGCGCCAGCAGCCAAGATCTTGCGGGACGGGCCACAGATACGCAGTATTTT CASSQDLAGRATDTQYF
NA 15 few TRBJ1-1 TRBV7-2 TGTGCCAGCAGCCCATTCAGGGGTATGGACACTGAAGCTTTCTTT CASSPFRGMDTEAFF